The rows below give T cell receptor beta chains drawn from one sample of a study of shared clonotypes between healthy human individuals. Some clones are missing from TCRdb's copy, which holds only in-frame ones; the method was immunoSEQ multiplex PCR. Altogether about 2.2 million clones are present, just over 90% being singletons, with the ten largest covering approximately 1.6%. Source material: naive CD8+ T cells from PBMCs. These receptor sequences come from a man aged 18-30 years in good health. Some clones in this sample may be carry-over from other donors' samples. CDR3s include the opening cysteine and the closing phenylalanine or tryptophan. Each record gives: D gene, V gene, clone size, J gene, CDR3 protein. The D gene is left open where the match is weak. Some rows mark clone size as missing; the rest say once, few, many or name a class of expanded clone.

NA,TRBV5-6,NA,TRBJ1-2,CASSQRGRKSAF
NA,TRBV10-2,NA,TRBJ1-1,CATENEGGTEAFF
NA,TRBV9,NA,TRBJ2-1,CASSVVGGSPREQFF
TRBD2,TRBV9,NA,TRBJ2-5,CASSPGGRETQYF
TRBD2,TRBV2,NA,TRBJ2-1,CASRRSSGIMRNEQFF
TRBD1,TRBV4-2,NA,TRBJ1-1,CASSRSGQGGTEAFF
NA,TRBV9,once,TRBJ1-2,CASSAPGYEIHYGYTF
TRBD1,TRBV7-2,NA,TRBJ2-3,CASSLPPTGSRTDTQYF
NA,TRBV7-2,once,TRBJ2-4,CASSLGVDSKNIQYF
NA,TRBV29-1,NA,TRBJ2-5,CSVEIGGLPPETQYF
TRBD1,TRBV2,NA,TRBJ1-2,CASSEWTGDNYGYTF
NA,TRBV7-2,NA,TRBJ1-2,CASRGVSRDGYTF
NA,TRBV27,NA,TRBJ2-7,CASSRFPDSYEQYF
NA,TRBV5-6,NA,TRBJ2-5,CASSPGLSRGGETQYF
NA,TRBV6-5,once,TRBJ1-1,CASSRGELNTEAFF
NA,TRBV30,NA,TRBJ1-6,CACQPWTPSSYNSPLHF
TRBD1,TRBV23-1,NA,TRBJ1-3,CASRNRGRNTIYF
NA,TRBV18,NA,TRBJ2-7,CASSPDSQYEQYF
NA,TRBV28,NA,TRBJ2-4,CASSSTTKESLRRDF
TRBD1,TRBV4-1,NA,TRBJ2-5,CASSQRQGQETQYF
TRBD2,TRBV6-1,NA,TRBJ2-3,CASSEMGFMGLGGDTQYF
NA,TRBV5-5,once,TRBJ2-7,CASSLGGRGVLYEQYF
NA,TRBV7-9,NA,TRBJ2-2,CASSLPGGELFF
NA,TRBV4-1,NA,TRBJ1-1,CASSQGQRGSTEAFF
NA,TRBV6-1,NA,TRBJ2-4,CASSEESTGNGWLALAKNIQYF
TRBD1,TRBV5-4,NA,TRBJ2-7,CASSSDRGPNYEQYF
NA,TRBV2,once,TRBJ2-7,CASRDGTYEQYF
NA,TRBV4-1,NA,TRBJ1-2,CASSHNRQTQANYGYTF
TRBD1,TRBV27,NA,TRBJ1-2,CASRMGQGIGYTF
TRBD2,TRBV27,NA,TRBJ2-3,CASSLILAGGTDTQYF
TRBD1,TRBV9,NA,TRBJ1-1,CASSVGQGWNTEAFF
NA,TRBV6-5,NA,TRBJ2-1,CASSRPRRAVNEQFF
TRBD2,TRBV7-2,NA,TRBJ2-1,CASSPGGGLGNEQFF
TRBD1,TRBV5-1,NA,TRBJ2-7,CASSSADRGLFYEQYF
TRBD2,TRBV19,NA,TRBJ2-1,CASRLAGFNEQFF
NA,TRBV19,NA,TRBJ2-2,CASSTGSRELFF
NA,TRBV19,NA,TRBJ1-1,CASTRRGEVVNTEAFF
TRBD1,TRBV7-9,NA,TRBJ2-1,CASSLGTGLSNEQFF
NA,TRBV5-1,NA,TRBJ2-7,CASSYPQGSSDEQYF
NA,TRBV30,NA,TRBJ2-3,CAWGRGPGQPNTDTQYF
NA,TRBV28,NA,TRBJ2-7,CASSFGGEQYF
TRBD1,TRBV7-9,NA,TRBJ1-4,CASSLKLQGGTNEKLFF
TRBD1,TRBV27,NA,TRBJ2-4,CASTDRGTKNIQYF
NA,TRBV7-2,NA,TRBJ2-7,CASSFRVTYEQYF
TRBD1,TRBV2,NA,TRBJ1-4,CASSEPGQGINEKLFF
TRBD1,TRBV5-4,NA,TRBJ1-1,CASSLTTGLYTEAFF
NA,TRBV2,many,TRBJ2-5,CASSVRSWARGRKETQYF
NA,TRBV7-8,NA,TRBJ2-7,CASSFASYEQYF
TRBD1,TRBV27,NA,TRBJ2-2,CASSLLTGGANTGELFF
TRBD1,TRBV7-9,NA,TRBJ2-1,CASSFRGPSTGQAYNEQFF
TRBD1,TRBV13,NA,TRBJ2-7,CASSGDRGYYEQYF
TRBD2,TRBV29-1,NA,TRBJ2-7,CSAAPTSGSYEQYF
NA,TRBV14,NA,TRBJ1-3,CASSPKILHWGNTIYF